This T cell receptor beta chain was retrieved from a study of T cell responses to AZD1222 COVID-19 vaccine. General study findings and limits: No repertoire was sampled before or during the peak T cell response, only after it. Just five to seven people given AZD1222 tested seropositive at baseline.

Profiling relied on immunoSEQ multiplex PCR, and the TCRdb table lists in-frame clones only, not all of them. The sample contains fewer than 150,000 clones, over 75% of which appear only once. As for this clone: Its target is unknown.

The specimen comprised peripheral blood, sampled on day 0 of AZD1222 vaccination. This TCR was recovered from an adult in good health.

CDR3 residues: CASSHTKTGELFF. The CDR3 nucleotides are TGTGCCAGCAGCCACACAAAAACCGGGGAGCTGTTTTTT. The chain combines TRBV3-1 (or the pseudogene TRBV3-2) with TRBJ2-2; D call uncertain. This CDR3 spans 13 amino acids. Trimming stripped 3 bases from V and 5 bases from J, with 7 bases between. CDR1 and CDR2 from the germline V gene are LGHDT and YNNKEL (reference sequence).